This TCR beta chain was captured in a study of cytomegalovirus exposure and HLA in healthy donors. General study points: Equally common other TCR beta chains were less clonally expanded than HLA-associated ones, a later analysis found. TRBV6-2, TRBV6-3 and some other V segments were excluded as indistinguishable.

Primers: 60 Vbeta forward and 13 Jbeta reverse. Only in-frame clones appear in the TCRdb table, and some are missing; sequencing was by immunoSEQ multiplex PCR. The sample holds more than 20,000 clones; about four fifths are singletons and the top ten take about 5%. Germline loops: CDR1 ENHRY, CDR2 SYGVKD. Unmatched junction bases numbered 10, after V lost 4 bases and J lost 8 bases. The CDR3 is 15 amino acids. The sample holds one count of this clone. Its cognate antigen is unknown. This clonotype was obtained from a male donor in good health and CMV-seronegative. The source material was PBMCs. The chain has TRBV10-3 and TRBJ2-2, with TRBD2 identical over 7 bases. CDR3 protein: CAISGWTRPSGELFF. CDR3 DNA sequence: TGTGCCATCAGTGGATGGACTAGACCTAGTGGGGAGCTGTTTTTT.